Sequencing of this T cell receptor beta chain was carried out in a study of shared clonotypes between healthy human individuals. Study information: Three plates each covered CD4 naive and memory; CD8 naive two, CD8 memory one.

General study findings and limits: Sampling used blood alone; tissue repertoires probably differ.

To note about this clone: As yet, its antigen is unknown.

Approximately 30,000 T cell genomes (approximately 210 ng DNA) went into each sorted-subset replicate. Some clones are missing from TCRdb's copy, which holds only in-frame ones; the method was immunoSEQ multiplex PCR. The profile shows about 1.4 million clones, about 96% of them singletons. The V gene's germline CDR1 is MNHEY and CDR2 SMNVEV (reference sequence). The CDR3 is 16 amino acids. Trimming removed 6 bases from V and 2 bases from J; junction bases left unmatched: 6. The chain employs TRBV27 and TRBJ2-3; 12 positions match TRBD1. The clonotype comes from a man aged 25 to 40 in good health. Sequenced input: naive CD4+ T cells sorted from blood. The subset was: CD45RA+ positively selected. The CDR3 reads CASRRGTGGLTDTQYF. The CDR3 region has the DNA TGTGCCAGCAGAAGGGGGACAGGGGGCCTCACAGATACGCAGTATTTT.